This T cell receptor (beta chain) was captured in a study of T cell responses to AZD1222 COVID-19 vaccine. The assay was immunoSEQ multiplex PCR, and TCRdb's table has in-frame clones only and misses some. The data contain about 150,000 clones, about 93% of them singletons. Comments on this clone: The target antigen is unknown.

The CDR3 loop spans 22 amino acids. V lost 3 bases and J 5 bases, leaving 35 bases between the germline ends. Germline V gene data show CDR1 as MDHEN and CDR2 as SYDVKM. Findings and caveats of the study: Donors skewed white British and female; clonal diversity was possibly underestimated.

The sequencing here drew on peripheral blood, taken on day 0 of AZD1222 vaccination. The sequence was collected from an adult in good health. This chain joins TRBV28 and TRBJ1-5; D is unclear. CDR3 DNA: TGTGCCAGCAGTTTCTCCCAAAGTCCTACCGGCACCCGAGTCTCACTCGATCAGCCCCAGCATTTT. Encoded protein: CASSFSQSPTGTRVSLDQPQHF.